These 15 T cell receptor beta chains originate from one sample sequenced in a study of blood T cell repertoires in COVID-19. The table came from immunoSEQ multiplex PCR; TCRdb's copy has only in-frame clones and leaves some out. The table has about 210,000 clones, approximately 88% seen once. The source material was PBMCs or T cells enriched from blood (not recorded which). These receptor sequences come from a young man with acute COVID-19.

The genes are TRBV29-1 and TRBJ2-7, with D possibly being TRBD1 (6 bases). The CDR3 has 13 residues. The V gene lost 6 bases and the J gene lost 2 bases, with 14 bases spanning the gap. The V gene's germline CDR1 is SQVTM and CDR2 ANQGSEA. The CDR3 spells CSVGAGDTYEQYF. DNA of the CDR3: TGCAGCGTGGGGGCTGGGGACACCTACGAGCAGTACTTC.

In the case of this clone: This sample also contains other DNA sequences that code for the same CDR3. The chain employs TRBV19 and TRBJ2-7; TRBD2 matches 7 bases. In germline, CDR1 is LNHDA, CDR2 SQIVND (reference sequence). This CDR3 is built from 11 residues. The ends lost 6 bases at V and 7 bases at J; junction bases unmatched: 3. CDR3 residues: CASSPGGEQYF. CDR3 bases: TGTGCCAGTAGCCCGGGAGGAGAGCAGTACTTC.

CDR3 DNA sequence: TGTGCCAGCAGTATCGTGGGACTAGCGGACTCCTACAATGAGCAGTTCTTC. This gives the protein CASSIVGLADSYNEQFF. The chain carries TRBV28 and TRBJ2-1; 11 positions agree with TRBD2. Germline values: CDR1 MDHEN, CDR2 SYDVKM. This CDR3 region has 17 residues. V lost 5 bases and J lost 0; bases outside the gene matches: 6.

This clone came up once. This chain links TRBV5-4 with TRBJ2-1; D not certain. Germline V gives CDR1 SGHNT, CDR2 YYREEE (reference sequence). This CDR3 region has 17 residues. Between the trimmed V and J ends, which lost 0 bases and 1 base, there was a span of 14 bases. Here the CDR3 reads CASSLGNLGRSYNEQFF. Here the CDR3 DNA reads TGTGCCAGCAGCTTGGGGAACCTAGGTCGTTCCTACAATGAGCAGTTCTTC.

This clone was detected a few times. This rearrangement joins TRBV6-5 to TRBJ2-7; a possible D gene is TRBD1 (6 bases). This CDR3 has 14 residues. The germline V gene has CDR1 MNHEY and CDR2 SVGAGI. V was trimmed by 5 bases and J by 0 bases, leaving 11 bases between them. CDR3 sequence (DNA): TGTGCCAGCAGTCCGGACAGCTACTCCTACGAGCAGTACTTC. Residues: CASSPDSYSYEQYF.

This chain joins TRBV10-3 and TRBJ1-3; unclear D gene. The V end lost 6 bases, the J end lost 3 bases, and 9 bases lay between the germline ends. The CDR3 length is 13 residues. Germline CDR1 and CDR2: ENHRY and SYGVKD. The CDR3 is CAISGDGGNTIYF. The CDR3 bases are TGTGCCATCAGCGGAGATGGTGGAAACACCATATATTTT.

V gene TRBV9 combines with J gene TRBJ2-2; 12 bases line up with TRBD2. The germline gives CDR1 SGDLS, CDR2 YYNGEE. Germline trimming cut 4 bases from V and 0 bases from J; bases unmatched to any gene: 7. CDR3 size: 18 residues. This CDR3 reads CASSKGLAGVTNTGELFF. The CDR3, as DNA: TGTGCCAGCAGCAAGGGACTAGCGGGTGTAACGAACACCGGGGAGCTGTTTTTT.

The chain employs TRBV6-1 and TRBJ2-1, with 7 bases lining up with TRBD1. Germline V gives CDR1 MNHNS, CDR2 SASEGT. This CDR3 is 14 amino acids long. The V segment lost 5 bases and the J segment 8 bases; nucleotides outside the gene matches: 9. The CDR3: CASSFPGQQDEQFF. The CDR3 DNA reads as TGTGCCAGCAGTTTTCCGGGACAGCAGGATGAGCAGTTCTTC.

The chain combines TRBV7-3 with TRBJ2-1, with TRBD2 matching over 7 bases. The CDR3 length is 14 residues. The trim removed 5 bases at V and 4 bases at J, leaving 5 bases unmatched. Germline V gene data show CDR1 as SGHTA and CDR2 as FQGTGA. The CDR3 coding sequence is TGTGCCAGCAGCGAAAGCGGGAATTACAATGAGCAGTTCTTC. Translated, it gives CASSESGNYNEQFF.

The chain recombines TRBV7-2 with TRBJ2-1; no reliable D call. The CDR3 extends over 15 amino acids. V was trimmed by 2 bases and J by 9 bases, leaving 17 bases between them. Germline V gene sequence: CDR1 SGHTA, CDR2 FQGNSA. The CDR3 is CASSLSPQHASEQFF. For the CDR3, the DNA is TGTGCCAGCAGCTTATCCCCCCAACACGCAAGTGAGCAGTTCTTC.

This clone occurred a few times. The chain couples TRBV5-6 to TRBJ1-1; 8 positions match TRBD1. This CDR3 region has 16 residues. After removal of 4 bases from V and 5 bases from J, the junction contained 13 bases not matched to a gene. Germline CDR1 reads SGHDT; CDR2 reads YYEEEE. CDR3 region: CASSQISGTGGTEAFF. The CDR3, as DNA: TGTGCCAGCAGCCAAATCTCCGGGACAGGAGGGACTGAAGCTTTCTTT.

The J gene is TRBJ2-1, the V gene TRBV15; 7 bases agree with TRBD2. Germline CDR1 reads LNHNV; CDR2 reads YYDKDF (reference sequence). CDR3 length: 15 residues. Trimming removed 3 bases from V and 4 bases from J; junction bases left unmatched: 6. The CDR3 spells CATSRTGGEYNEQFF. CDR3 sequence (DNA): TGTGCCACCAGCAGGACTGGGGGGGAATACAATGAGCAGTTCTTC.

V and J are TRBV30 and TRBJ1-1; D might be TRBD1 (5 bases). Germline V gives CDR1 GTSNPN, CDR2 SVGIG (reference sequence). V lost 5 bases, J lost 4 bases, and 14 bases lay in between. CDR3 length: 13 amino acids. CDR3 in amino acids: CAWGVGGGTEAFF. CDR3 coding DNA: TGTGCCTGGGGGGTCGGGGGAGGCACTGAAGCTTTCTTT.

The chain recombines TRBV7-9 with TRBJ1-2; TRBD1 aligns across 7 bases. This CDR3 region has 14 residues. Germline CDR1 and CDR2: SEHNR and FQNEAQ (reference sequence). Trimming at V came to 5 bases and at J to 6 bases, leaving 9 bases not matched to a gene. CDR3 sequence (DNA): TGTGCCAGCAGCGTGCCGGGACAGCTTAATGGCTACACCTTC. It codes for CASSVPGQLNGYTF.

V is TRBV24-1 and J is TRBJ1-5; 7 nucleotides align to TRBD1. The CDR3 contains 13 residues. CDR1 and CDR2 (germline): KGHDR, SFDVKD. V gave up 8 bases and J gave up 9 bases; unmatched junction bases: 9. The CDR3 sequence: CATMTGRGLPQHF. The CDR3 bases are TGTGCCACCATGACAGGGAGAGGTTTGCCCCAGCATTTT.